Below, 13 T cell receptor beta chains from the same sample are listed, as sequenced in a study of blood T cells in healthy people across ages. A J-beta primer mix and a sample-barcoded 5' primer were used in a second PCR of about 7 to 12 cycles. TCRdb processed the 5' RACE reads anew with MiXCR; each CDR3 protein has one entry. The sample contains 1.5 million to 1.9 million distinct CDR3 sequences, roughly 43% of which appear only once. Sequencing used blood. The receptor source for this set is a woman aged 18-30 years in good health.

The gene calls are TRBV6-5 and TRBJ2-6; 9 bases fit TRBD1. This CDR3 contains 16 residues. V shed 8 bases and J 0 bases; nucleotides not matched to a gene: 5. Germline V gene data show CDR1 as MNHEY and CDR2 as SVGAGI. Written as DNA, the CDR3 is TGTGCCAGCTCGGACAGGGGCTTCTCTGGGGCCAACGTCCTGACTTTC. It yields the protein CASSDRGFSGANVLTF.

In its sample, this clonotype was seen once. V is TRBV30 and J is TRBJ1-1; no clear D. The CDR3 is made up of 11 amino acids. Germline V gene data show CDR1 as GTSNPN and CDR2 as SVGIG (reference sequence). V gave up 4 bases and J gave up 6 bases, with 9 bases separating them. CDR3 nucleotides: TGTGCCTGGACGCGGCGGCCTGAAGCTTTCTTT. Encoded protein: CAWTRRPEAFF.

This rearrangement joins TRBV5-5 to TRBJ2-1; 8 bases agree with TRBD2. The CDR3 covers 18 residues. Unmatched junction bases numbered 10, after V lost 2 bases and J lost 0 bases. The germline V gene encodes CDR1 SGHKS and CDR2 YYEKEE (reference sequence). CDR3 sequence: CASSFRAERGSSYNEQFF. The DNA of the CDR3 is TGTGCCAGCAGCTTCCGGGCCGAGCGGGGGAGCTCCTACAATGAGCAGTTCTTC.

This clonotype was seen only a few times. V is TRBV20-1 and J is TRBJ1-6; TRBD1 matches at 7 bases. The CDR3 contains 15 residues. CDR1 is DFQATT, CDR2 SNEGSKA, per germline (reference sequence). Trimming removed 3 bases from V and 7 bases from J; junction bases left unmatched: 9. In DNA, the CDR3 is TGCAGTGCTAGGGCCCCGACAGGGACCAATTCACCCCTCCACTTT. It specifies CSARAPTGTNSPLHF.

This sequence joins TRBV7-8 and TRBJ1-1; D uncertain. The V gene's germline CDR1 is SGHVS and CDR2 FQNEAQ. This CDR3 is built from 14 residues. V was clipped by 5 bases and J by 4 bases, with 14 bases between them. The CDR3 bases are TGTGCCAGCAGCGTAGATGGAGCAGTCACTGAAGCTTTCTTT. Protein sequence: CASSVDGAVTEAFF.

The J gene is TRBJ2-1, the V gene TRBV11-1; D is uncertain. The ends were cut back, 5 bases at V and 7 bases at J, with 9 bases in the middle. Germline assignment: CDR1 SGHAT and CDR2 FQDESV (reference sequence). The CDR3 length is 12 residues. In nucleotides, the CDR3 is TGTGCCAGCAGCCCTAATCAAAATGAGCAGTTCTTC. Amino acid sequence: CASSPNQNEQFF.

This clonotype turned up a few times. The V gene is TRBV4-1, the J gene TRBJ2-7; unclear D gene. V was cut by 1 base and J by 0 bases, with 10 bases left in between. CDR3 length: 15 residues. CDR1 and CDR2 (germline): MGHRA, YSYEKL. CDR3 in amino acids: CASSQVYRNSYEQYF. The CDR3 nucleotides are TGCGCCAGCAGCCAAGTGTATCGAAACTCCTACGAGCAGTACTTC.

The chain couples TRBV29-1 to TRBJ1-2; D gene uncertain. Trimming removed 0 bases from V and 5 bases from J, with 19 bases in between. The CDR3 loop spans 16 amino acids. Germline-derived CDR1 and CDR2 are SQVTM and ANQGSEA. CDR3 in amino acids: CSVEDPEVLLGYGYTF. CDR3 DNA sequence: TGCAGCGTTGAAGATCCCGAGGTACTTTTAGGGTATGGCTACACCTTC.

Only a few counts were recorded for this clonotype. The V gene is TRBV29-1, the J gene TRBJ2-7; 10 bases line up with TRBD2. This CDR3 has 14 amino acids. Germline loops: CDR1 SQVTM, CDR2 ANQGSEA. Germline trimming cut 1 base from V and 3 bases from J; bases unmatched to any gene: 3. This CDR3 is CSVEGLAGFYEQYF. The CDR3 DNA reads TGCAGCGTTGAAGGACTAGCGGGCTTCTACGAGCAGTACTTC.

This clonotype was seen once. This chain links TRBV7-2 with TRBJ2-3, with D perhaps matching TRBD2 (5 bases). This CDR3 spans 16 amino acids. CDR1 is SGHTA and CDR2 is FQGNSA in the germline V gene. The V gene lost 1 base and the J gene lost 2 bases, with 13 bases spanning the gap. The CDR3 loop is CASSLGGYRFTDTQYF. The CDR3 coding sequence is TGTGCCAGCAGCTTAGGAGGGTATCGTTTCACAGATACGCAGTATTTT.

In its sample, this clonotype was seen a few times. The chain recombines TRBV29-1 with TRBJ1-5; perhaps TRBD1 as D (5 bases). The CDR3 has 13 amino acids. The germline V gene encodes CDR1 SQVTM and CDR2 ANQGSEA. Trimming stripped 2 bases from V and 6 bases from J, with 11 bases between. CDR3 in DNA: TGCAGCGTTGAACAGGGAATCGGTCAGCCCCAGCATTTT. Encoded protein: CSVEQGIGQPQHF.

This clonotype was seen many times. The chain couples TRBV12-3 or TRBV12-4 to TRBJ2-5; D is unresolved. V lost 6 bases, J lost 11 bases, and 13 bases lay in between. The CDR3 loop spans 11 amino acids. The CDR3 DNA reads TGTGCCAGCAGCTCTCTTGTGGAGCAGTACTTC. This codes for CASSSLVEQYF.

The CDR3 DNA sequence: TGTGCCACCAGCAGACCTTCCTGGCAGGGGAGATCTTTCTTT. Its translation is CATSRPSWQGRSFF. The rearrangement joins TRBV15 to TRBJ1-1; a possible D gene is TRBD1 (6 bases). CDR1 LNHNV and CDR2 YYDKDF come from the germline V gene (reference sequence). The V and J ends lost 2 bases and 12 bases respectively, with 19 bases between them. The CDR3 is made up of 14 amino acids.